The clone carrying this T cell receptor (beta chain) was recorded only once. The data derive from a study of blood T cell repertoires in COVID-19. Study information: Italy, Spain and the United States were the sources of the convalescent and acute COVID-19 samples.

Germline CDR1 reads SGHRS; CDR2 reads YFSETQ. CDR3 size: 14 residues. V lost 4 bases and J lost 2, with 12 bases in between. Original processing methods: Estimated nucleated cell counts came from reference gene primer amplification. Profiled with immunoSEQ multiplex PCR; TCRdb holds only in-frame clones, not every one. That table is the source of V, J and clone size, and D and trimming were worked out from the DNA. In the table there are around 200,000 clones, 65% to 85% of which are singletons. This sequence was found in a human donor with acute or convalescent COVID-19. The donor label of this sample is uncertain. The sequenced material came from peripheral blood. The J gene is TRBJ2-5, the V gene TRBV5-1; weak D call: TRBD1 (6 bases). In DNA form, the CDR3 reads TGCGCCAGCAGCCCCCTGGACAGTCAAGAGACCCAGTACTTC. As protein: CASSPLDSQETQYF.